These 12 T cell receptor beta chains share one sample of origin, sequenced in a study of shared clonotypes between healthy human individuals. Some clones are missing from TCRdb's copy, which holds only in-frame ones; the method was immunoSEQ multiplex PCR. The top ten clones hold approximately 1.1% of a sample with some 1.4 million clones, roughly 97% of them seen once. Sequencing used naive CD4+ T cells sorted from blood. Indicated subset: CD45RA+ positively selected. The origin of the receptors is a young man in good health.

The chain is built from TRBV6-1 and TRBJ2-7, with D hard to call. Germline-derived CDR1 and CDR2 are MNHNS and SASEGT. The CDR3 totals 14 residues. Between the trimmed V and J ends, which lost 3 bases and 2 bases, there was a span of 11 bases. The CDR3 sequence is CASSEAVWAYEQYF. CDR3 nucleotides: TGTGCCAGCAGTGAGGCGGTTTGGGCCTACGAGCAGTACTTC.

J is TRBJ2-1 and V is TRBV9, with 7 bases identical to TRBD2. Trimming at V came to 0 bases and at J to 9 bases, leaving 9 bases not matched to a gene. Germline V gene lookup returns CDR1 SGDLS and CDR2 YYNGEE. This CDR3 contains 15 residues. The CDR3 DNA reads as TGTGCCAGCAGCGTAGGGGATCGACCGGGGGGTGAGCAGTTCTTC. Its protein is CASSVGDRPGGEQFF.

The chain combines TRBV10-3 with TRBJ2-2, with 10 nucleotides matching TRBD2. The CDR3 runs to 14 residues. V shed 7 bases and J 5 bases; nucleotides not matched to a gene: 4. Germline CDR1 is ENHRY and CDR2 is SYGVKD. CDR3: CAITGLASTGELFF. CDR3 in DNA: TGTGCCATCACGGGACTAGCGTCGACCGGGGAGCTGTTTTTT.

This sequence joins TRBV19 and TRBJ2-1, with 11 bases aligning to TRBD2. The ends lost 6 bases at V and 1 base at J; junction bases unmatched: 5. The length of the CDR3 is 16 residues. Germline-derived CDR1 and CDR2 are LNHDA and SQIVND (reference sequence). The CDR3 sequence is CASRDSGRASYNEQFF. The CDR3 DNA reads as TGTGCCAGTAGAGATAGCGGGAGGGCATCCTACAATGAGCAGTTCTTC.

A note on this clone: One end of the junction does not line up with germline, which may come from a read error. This chain uses TRBV7-7 with TRBJ2-1; 10 nucleotides line up with TRBD2. CDR1 is SSHAT and CDR2 is FNYEAQ in the germline V gene (reference sequence). The CDR3 contains 16 residues. The DNA of the CDR3 is TGTGCTAGCAGCTTAGAACTAGCGGGAAAGTACAATGAGCAGTTCTTC. Its protein is CASSLELAGKYNEQFF.

The chain has TRBV2 and TRBJ2-1; 7 nucleotides agree with TRBD2. This CDR3 contains 14 residues. J gave up 2 bases and V 7 bases, and 5 bases lay outside the gene matches. Germline CDR1 SNHLY, CDR2 FYNNEI. CDR3 DNA: TGTGCCAGCAAAGAAGGGACTACCTACAATGAGCAGTTCTTC. Its translation: CASKEGTTYNEQFF.

The chain has TRBV2 and TRBJ2-4; 7 nucleotides match TRBD2. V shed 6 bases, J shed 4 bases, and the junction held 12 bases outside the gene matches. Germline V gene data show CDR1 as SNHLY and CDR2 as FYNNEI. There are 16 residues in the CDR3. The CDR3 bases are TGTGCCAGCAGCATAGACTCGGGACTACGAAAAAACATTCAGTACTTC. It is translated as CASSIDSGLRKNIQYF. The full variable domain, completed using reference TRBV2 and TRBJ2-4, is EPEVTQTPSHQVTQMGQEVILRCVPISNHLYFYWYRQILGQKVEFLVSFYNNEISEKSEIFDDQFSVERPDGSNFTLKIRSTKLEDSAMYFCASSIDSGLRKNIQYFGAGTRLSVL.

J is TRBJ1-2 and V is TRBV18, with D perhaps TRBD1 (5 bases). The CDR3 covers 16 residues. Trimming pared 3 bases from V and 1 base from J, leaving 15 bases between. CDR1 and CDR2 from the germline V gene are KGHSH and LQKENI. DNA of the CDR3: TGTGCCAGCTCACCGCTGGACACTTCCGTTAACTATGGCTACACCTTC. It translates to CASSPLDTSVNYGYTF.

The count of this clone is one. V is TRBV18 and J is TRBJ2-5, with D unclear. Germline CDR1 KGHSH, CDR2 LQKENI. This CDR3 region has 13 residues. V was pared by 5 bases and J by 1 base, with 8 bases between. CDR3 protein: CASSSTLQETQYF. CDR3 coding DNA: TGTGCCAGCTCATCGACACTCCAAGAGACCCAGTACTTC.

The V and J genes are TRBV7-9 and TRBJ2-4, with 13 nucleotides matching TRBD2. There are 19 residues in the CDR3. V shed 0 bases, J shed 0 bases, and the junction held 5 bases outside the gene matches. The germline CDR1 and CDR2 sequences are SEHNR and FQNEAQ (reference sequence). CDR3 residues: CASSLAGLAGPLAKNIQYF. The CDR3 region has the DNA TGTGCCAGCAGCTTAGCGGGACTAGCGGGGCCCCTAGCCAAAAACATTCAGTACTTC.

CDR3 nucleotides: TGTGCCAGCAGCTTATCTAAGACAGGGGAGGACCACACCATATATTTT. Encoded protein: CASSLSKTGEDHTIYF. The chain carries TRBV5-4 and TRBJ1-3; 8 bases match TRBD1. J was trimmed by 8 bases and V by 2 bases; bases with no gene match: 12. This CDR3 has 16 amino acids. Germline V lookup: CDR1 SGHNT, CDR2 YYREEE (reference sequence).

This chain connects TRBV4-1 to TRBJ1-2, with TRBD1 matching 10 bases. J gave up 8 bases and V 0 bases, and 6 bases lay outside the gene matches. This CDR3 is 15 amino acids long. Germline-derived CDR1 and CDR2 are MGHRA and YSYEKL. As DNA, the CDR3 is TGCGCCAGCAGCCAAGACCCCGGGACAGGGGAAGGCTACACCTTC. Translation: CASSQDPGTGEGYTF.